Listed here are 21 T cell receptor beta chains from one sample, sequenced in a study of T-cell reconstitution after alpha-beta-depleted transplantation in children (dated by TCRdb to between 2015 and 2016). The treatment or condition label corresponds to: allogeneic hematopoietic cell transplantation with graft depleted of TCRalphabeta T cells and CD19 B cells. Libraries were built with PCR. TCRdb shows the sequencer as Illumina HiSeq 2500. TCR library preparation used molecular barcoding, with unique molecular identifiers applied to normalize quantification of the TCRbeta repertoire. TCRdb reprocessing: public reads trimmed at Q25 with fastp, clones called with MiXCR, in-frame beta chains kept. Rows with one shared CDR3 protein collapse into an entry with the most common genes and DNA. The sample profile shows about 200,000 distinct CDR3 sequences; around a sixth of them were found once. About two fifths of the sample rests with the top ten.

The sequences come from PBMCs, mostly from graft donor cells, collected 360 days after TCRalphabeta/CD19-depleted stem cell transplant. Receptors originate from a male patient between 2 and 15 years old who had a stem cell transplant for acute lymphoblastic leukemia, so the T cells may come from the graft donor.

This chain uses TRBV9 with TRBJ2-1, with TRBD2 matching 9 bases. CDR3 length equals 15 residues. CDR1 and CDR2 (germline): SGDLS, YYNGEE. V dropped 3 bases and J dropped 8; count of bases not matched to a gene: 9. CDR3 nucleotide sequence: TGTGCCAGCAGCGCGTTAGCGGGGGTGGTGGATGAGCAGTTCTTC. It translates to CASSALAGVVDEQFF.

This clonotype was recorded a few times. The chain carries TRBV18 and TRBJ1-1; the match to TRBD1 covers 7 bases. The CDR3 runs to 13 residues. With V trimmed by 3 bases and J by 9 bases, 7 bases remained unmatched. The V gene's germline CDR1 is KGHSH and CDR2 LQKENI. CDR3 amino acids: CASSPTGQFQAFF. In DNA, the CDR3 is TGTGCCAGCTCACCGACAGGGCAGTTCCAAGCTTTCTTT.

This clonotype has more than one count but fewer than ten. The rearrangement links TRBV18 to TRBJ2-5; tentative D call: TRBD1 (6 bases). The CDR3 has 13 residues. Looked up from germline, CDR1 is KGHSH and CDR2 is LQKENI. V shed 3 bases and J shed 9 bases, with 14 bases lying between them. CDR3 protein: CASSPDSQRSQYF. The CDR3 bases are TGTGCCAGCTCACCGGACAGTCAAAGGTCCCAGTACTTC.

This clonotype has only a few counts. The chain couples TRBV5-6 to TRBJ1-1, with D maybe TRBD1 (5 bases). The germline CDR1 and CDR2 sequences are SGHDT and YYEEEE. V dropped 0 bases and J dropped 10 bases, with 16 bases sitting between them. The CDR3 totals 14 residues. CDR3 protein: CASSLGVGQGGAFF. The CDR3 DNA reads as TGTGCCAGCAGCTTGGGGGTTGGGCAGGGAGGAGCTTTCTTT.

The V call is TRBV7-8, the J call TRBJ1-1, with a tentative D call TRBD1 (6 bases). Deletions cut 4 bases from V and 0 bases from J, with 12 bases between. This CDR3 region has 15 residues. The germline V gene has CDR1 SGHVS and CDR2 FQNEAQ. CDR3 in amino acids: CASSWGRGLNTEAFF. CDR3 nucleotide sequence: TGTGCCAGCAGCTGGGGTCGGGGGCTGAACACTGAAGCTTTCTTT.

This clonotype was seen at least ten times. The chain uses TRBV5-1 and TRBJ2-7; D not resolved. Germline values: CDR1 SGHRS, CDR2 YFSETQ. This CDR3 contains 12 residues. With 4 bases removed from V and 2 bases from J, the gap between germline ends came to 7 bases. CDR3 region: CASSRVPYEQYF. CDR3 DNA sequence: TGCGCCAGCAGCAGGGTCCCCTACGAGCAGTACTTC.

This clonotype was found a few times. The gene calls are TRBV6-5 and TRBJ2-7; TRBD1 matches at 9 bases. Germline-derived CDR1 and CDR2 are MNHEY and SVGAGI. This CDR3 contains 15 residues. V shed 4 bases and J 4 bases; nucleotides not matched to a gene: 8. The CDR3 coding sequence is TGTGCCAGCAGTTTAGACAGGGGGGATGTTTACGAGCAGTACTTC. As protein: CASSLDRGDVYEQYF.

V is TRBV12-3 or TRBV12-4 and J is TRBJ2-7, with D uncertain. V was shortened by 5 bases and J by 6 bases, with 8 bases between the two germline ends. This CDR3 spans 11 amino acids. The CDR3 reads CASSNVLEQYF. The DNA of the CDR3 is TGTGCCAGCAGTAACGTCCTCGAGCAGTACTTC.

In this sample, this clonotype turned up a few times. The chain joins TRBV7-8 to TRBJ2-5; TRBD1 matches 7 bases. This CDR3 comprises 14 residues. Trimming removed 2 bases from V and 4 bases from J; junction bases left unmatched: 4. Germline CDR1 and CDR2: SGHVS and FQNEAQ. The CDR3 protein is CASSLRDSAETQYF. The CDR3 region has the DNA TGTGCCAGCAGCTTAAGGGACAGCGCAGAGACCCAGTACTTC.

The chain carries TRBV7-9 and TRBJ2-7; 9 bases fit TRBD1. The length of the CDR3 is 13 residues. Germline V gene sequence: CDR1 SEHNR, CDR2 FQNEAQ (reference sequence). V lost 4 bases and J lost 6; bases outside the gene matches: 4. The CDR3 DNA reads TGTGCCAGCAGCTACCGGGACAGGGCCGAGCAGTACTTC. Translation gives CASSYRDRAEQYF.

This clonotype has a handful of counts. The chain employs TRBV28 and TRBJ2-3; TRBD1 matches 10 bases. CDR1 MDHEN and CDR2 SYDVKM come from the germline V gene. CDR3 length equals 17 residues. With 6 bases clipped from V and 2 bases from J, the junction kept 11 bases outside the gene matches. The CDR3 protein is CASSLRLGTGVTDTQYF. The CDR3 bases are TGTGCCAGCAGCCTTCGACTAGGGACAGGGGTCACAGATACGCAGTATTTT.

This chain's CDR3 is CASSIGGGELFF. CDR3 nucleotide sequence: TGTGCCAGTAGTATAGGTGGCGGGGAGCTGTTTTTT. V gene TRBV19 combines with J gene TRBJ2-2; D uncertain. Trimming cost V 1 base and J 7 bases, with 4 bases left between them. Germline lookup yields CDR1 LNHDA and CDR2 SQIVND (reference sequence). The CDR3 consists of 12 residues.

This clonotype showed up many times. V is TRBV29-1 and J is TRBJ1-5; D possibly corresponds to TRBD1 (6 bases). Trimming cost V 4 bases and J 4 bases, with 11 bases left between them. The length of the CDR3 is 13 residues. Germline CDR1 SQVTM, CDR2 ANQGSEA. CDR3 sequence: CSVGQGLNQPQHF. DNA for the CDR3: TGCAGCGTTGGGCAGGGGCTGAATCAGCCCCAGCATTTT.

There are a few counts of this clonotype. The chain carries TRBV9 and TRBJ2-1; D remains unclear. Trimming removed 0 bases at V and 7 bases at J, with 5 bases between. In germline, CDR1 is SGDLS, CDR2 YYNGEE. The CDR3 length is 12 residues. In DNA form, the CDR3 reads TGTGCCAGCAGCGTAGACCTAAATGAGCAGTTCTTC. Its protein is CASSVDLNEQFF.

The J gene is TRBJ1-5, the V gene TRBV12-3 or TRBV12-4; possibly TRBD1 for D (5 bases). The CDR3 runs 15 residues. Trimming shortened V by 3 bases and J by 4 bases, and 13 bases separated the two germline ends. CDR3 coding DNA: TGTGCCAGCAGTTTGGACACCTTCGCGAATCAGCCCCAGCATTTT. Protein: CASSLDTFANQPQHF.

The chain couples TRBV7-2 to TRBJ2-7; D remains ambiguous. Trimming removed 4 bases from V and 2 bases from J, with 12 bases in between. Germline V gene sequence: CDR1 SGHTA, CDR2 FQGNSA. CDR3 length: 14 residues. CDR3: CASSSSGSPYEQYF. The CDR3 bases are TGTGCCAGCAGCTCCTCAGGCTCTCCCTACGAGCAGTACTTC.

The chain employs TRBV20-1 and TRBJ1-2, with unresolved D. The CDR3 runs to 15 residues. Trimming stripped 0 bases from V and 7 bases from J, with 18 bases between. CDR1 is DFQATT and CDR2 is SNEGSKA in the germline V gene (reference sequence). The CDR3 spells CSARDPGRWRIGYTF. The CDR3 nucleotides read TGCAGTGCTAGAGATCCAGGCAGGTGGAGGATTGGCTACACCTTC.

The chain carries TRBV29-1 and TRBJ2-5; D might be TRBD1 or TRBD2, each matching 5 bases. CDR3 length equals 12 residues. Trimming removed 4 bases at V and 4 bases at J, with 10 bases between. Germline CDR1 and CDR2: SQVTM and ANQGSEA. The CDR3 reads CSVVGGGETQYF. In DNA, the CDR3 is TGCAGCGTTGTTGGTGGGGGAGAGACCCAGTACTTC.

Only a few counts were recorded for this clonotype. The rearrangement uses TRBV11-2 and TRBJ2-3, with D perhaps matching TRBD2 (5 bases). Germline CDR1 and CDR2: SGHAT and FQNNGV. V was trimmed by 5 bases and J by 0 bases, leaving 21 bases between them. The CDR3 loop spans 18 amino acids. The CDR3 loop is CASSPGSSSDPSTDTQYF. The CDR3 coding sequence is TGTGCCAGCAGCCCCGGAAGTAGTAGCGACCCAAGCACAGATACGCAGTATTTT.

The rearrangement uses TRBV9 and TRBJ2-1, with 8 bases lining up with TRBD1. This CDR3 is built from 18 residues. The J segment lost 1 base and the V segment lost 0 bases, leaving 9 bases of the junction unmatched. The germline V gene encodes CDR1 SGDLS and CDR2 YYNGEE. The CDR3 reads CASSVAGGTGGSYNEQFF. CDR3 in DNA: TGTGCCAGCAGCGTAGCCGGCGGCACAGGGGGTTCCTACAATGAGCAGTTCTTC.

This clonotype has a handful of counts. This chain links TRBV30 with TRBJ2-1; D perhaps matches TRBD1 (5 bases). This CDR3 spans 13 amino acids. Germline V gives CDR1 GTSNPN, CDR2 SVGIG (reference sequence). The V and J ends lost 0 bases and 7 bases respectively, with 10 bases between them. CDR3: CAWSVTPGNEQFF. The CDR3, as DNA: TGTGCCTGGAGTGTAACCCCAGGGAATGAGCAGTTCTTC.